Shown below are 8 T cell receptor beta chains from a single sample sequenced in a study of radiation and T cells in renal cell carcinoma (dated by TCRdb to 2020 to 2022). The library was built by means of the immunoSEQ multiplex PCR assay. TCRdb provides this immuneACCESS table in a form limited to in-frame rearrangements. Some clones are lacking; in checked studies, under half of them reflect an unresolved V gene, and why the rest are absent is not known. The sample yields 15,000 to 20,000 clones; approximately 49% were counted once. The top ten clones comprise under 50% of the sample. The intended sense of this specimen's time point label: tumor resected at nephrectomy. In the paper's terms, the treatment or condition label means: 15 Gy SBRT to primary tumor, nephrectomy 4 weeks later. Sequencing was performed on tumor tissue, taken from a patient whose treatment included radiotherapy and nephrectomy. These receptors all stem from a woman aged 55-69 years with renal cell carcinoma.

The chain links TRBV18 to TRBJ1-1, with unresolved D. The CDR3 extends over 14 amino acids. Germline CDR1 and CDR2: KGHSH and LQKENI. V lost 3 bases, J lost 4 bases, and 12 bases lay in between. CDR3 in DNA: TGTGCCAGCTCACCCTCTGGCGGAAGCACTGAAGCTTTCTTT. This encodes CASSPSGGSTEAFF.

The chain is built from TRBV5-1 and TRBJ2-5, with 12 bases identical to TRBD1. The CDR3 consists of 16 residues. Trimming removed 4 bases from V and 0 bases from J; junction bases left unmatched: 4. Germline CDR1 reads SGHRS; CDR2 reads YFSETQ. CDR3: CASSPGQGAYQETQYF. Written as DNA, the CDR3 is TGCGCCAGCAGCCCGGGACAGGGGGCCTACCAAGAGACCCAGTACTTC. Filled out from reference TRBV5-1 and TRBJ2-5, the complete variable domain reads KAGVTQTPRYLIKTRGQQVTLSCSPISGHRSVSWYQQTPGQGLQFLFEYFSETQRNKGNFPGRFSGRQFSNSRSEMNVSTLELGDSALYLCASSPGQGAYQETQYFGPGTRLLVL.

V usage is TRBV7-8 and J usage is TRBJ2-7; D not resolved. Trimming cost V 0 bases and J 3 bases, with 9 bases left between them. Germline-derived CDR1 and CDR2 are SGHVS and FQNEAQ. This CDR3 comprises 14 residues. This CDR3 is CASSLAGQNYEQYF. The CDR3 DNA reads TGTGCCAGCAGCTTAGCGGGCCAGAACTACGAGCAGTACTTC.

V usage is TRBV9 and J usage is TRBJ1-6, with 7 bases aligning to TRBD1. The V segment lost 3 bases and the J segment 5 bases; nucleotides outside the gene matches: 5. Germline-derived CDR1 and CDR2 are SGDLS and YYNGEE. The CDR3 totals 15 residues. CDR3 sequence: CASSAAQGNNSPLHF. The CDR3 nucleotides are TGTGCCAGCAGCGCCGCACAGGGGAATAATTCACCCCTCCACTTT.

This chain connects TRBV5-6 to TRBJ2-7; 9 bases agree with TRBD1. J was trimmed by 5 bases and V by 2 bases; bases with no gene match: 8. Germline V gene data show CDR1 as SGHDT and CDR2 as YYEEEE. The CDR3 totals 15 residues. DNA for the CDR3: TGTGCCAGCAGCTTCGACACAGGGGGCCCCAACGAGCAGTACTTC. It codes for CASSFDTGGPNEQYF.

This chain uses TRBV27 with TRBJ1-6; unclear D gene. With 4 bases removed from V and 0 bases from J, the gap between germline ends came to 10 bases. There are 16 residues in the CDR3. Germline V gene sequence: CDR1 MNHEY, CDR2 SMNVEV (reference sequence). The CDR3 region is CASSSSASSYNSPLHF. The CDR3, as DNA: TGTGCCAGCAGTTCGTCGGCTAGCTCCTATAATTCACCCCTCCACTTT.

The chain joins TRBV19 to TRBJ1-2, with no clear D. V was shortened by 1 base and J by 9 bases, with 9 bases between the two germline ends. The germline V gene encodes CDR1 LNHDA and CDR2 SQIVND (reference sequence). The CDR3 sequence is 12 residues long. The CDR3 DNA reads TGTGCCAGTAGTATAGGGACGGTGAGCTACACCTTC. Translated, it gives CASSIGTVSYTF.

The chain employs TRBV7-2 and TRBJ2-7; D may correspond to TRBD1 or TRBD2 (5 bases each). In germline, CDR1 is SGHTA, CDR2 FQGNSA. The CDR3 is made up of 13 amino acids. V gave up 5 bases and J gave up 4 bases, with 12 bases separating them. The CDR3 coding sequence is TGTGCCAGCAGCCCGGGGCCGATATACGAGCAGTACTTC. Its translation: CASSPGPIYEQYF. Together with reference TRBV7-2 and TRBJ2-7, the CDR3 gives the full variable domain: GAGVSQSPSNKVTEKGKDVELRCDPISGHTALYWYRQSLGQGLEFLIYFQGNSAPDKSGLPSDRFSAERTGGSVSTLTIQRTQQEDSAVYLCASSPGPIYEQYFGPGTRLTVT.